This TCR beta chain was documented in a study of technical replicates of blood from a handful of donors (dated by TCRdb to the late 2010s). Receptors were amplified or captured by the immunoSEQ multiplex PCR assay. TCRdb holds this immuneACCESS table with in-frame rearrangements only. Some clones are missing; in checked studies, unresolved V genes explain under half, and the rest has no known cause. The sample has about 67,000 clones on record, nearly 98% of them singletons. The ten biggest clones cover roughly 0.25% of the sample. Note on this clone: This clone's antigen is unknown. No much larger clone exists at a distance of one base, and base qualities are not known.

The trim is 8 bases for V and 3 bases for J, with a gap of 16 bases between the germline ends. Taken from cysteine to phenylalanine, the CDR3 has 14 residues. Only the CDR3 portion is preserved as DNA: 42 bases, with reading frame beginning at the first base. Reading the germline V gene gives CDR1 MDHEN and CDR2 SYDVKM. This chain joins TRBV28 to TRBJ1-2, with TRBD1 perhaps the D gene, on 5 matching bases. Sequencing input: T cells isolated from PBMCs. This TCR was sampled from a human donor in good health. Here the CDR3 is given as CASGDRTSDYGYTF. The nucleotide sequence reads as follows: TGTGCCAGCGGCGATAGGACAAGTGACTATGGCTACACCTTC.